What follows are 14 T cell receptor beta chains derived from one specimen sequenced in a study of blood T cell repertoires in COVID-19. Clones were read by immunoSEQ multiplex PCR, and TCRdb kept only the in-frame ones, dropping some. The sample lists over 100,000 clones, more than 75% seen once, with 3.5% to 4.5% in the top ten. Sequenced sample: peripheral blood. These receptors were obtained from a middle-aged man with acute or convalescent COVID-19.

This CDR3 reads CASSLGVGGTYEQYF. Here the CDR3 DNA reads TGCGCCAGCAGCTTGGGGGTAGGGGGCACCTACGAGCAGTACTTC. The rearrangement links TRBV5-1 to TRBJ2-7; 7 positions match TRBD1. This CDR3 contains 15 residues. Losses at the gene ends were 0 bases for V and 2 bases for J; bases not matched to a gene: 5. CDR1 is SGHRS, CDR2 YFSETQ, per germline.

The chain combines TRBV6-1 with TRBJ2-1; maybe TRBD2 (5 bases). Trimming left V 2 bases short and J 5 bases short, with 13 bases between. Per the germline V gene, CDR1 is MNHNS and CDR2 is SASEGT. The CDR3 sequence is 15 residues long. CDR3 region: CASSERTSRDNEQFF. The CDR3 coding sequence is TGTGCCAGCAGTGAAAGAACTAGTCGGGACAATGAGCAGTTCTTC.

The V and J genes are TRBV10-3 and TRBJ1-4; D is undetermined. Trimming took 6 bases from V and 3 from J, leaving 14 bases between them. Germline V gene lookup returns CDR1 ENHRY and CDR2 SYGVKD. The CDR3 is 15 amino acids. CDR3 in amino acids: CAISPGFLANEKLFF. CDR3 nucleotide sequence: TGTGCCATCAGCCCGGGGTTTCTGGCTAATGAAAAACTGTTTTTT.

The chain employs TRBV5-4 and TRBJ2-7, with D possibly matching TRBD2 (6 bases). V dropped 0 bases and J dropped 2 bases, with 15 bases sitting between them. CDR1 SGHNT and CDR2 YYREEE come from the germline V gene (reference sequence). This CDR3 region has 16 residues. In DNA form, the CDR3 reads TGTGCCAGCAGCTTGGGGAGACGCGGGGCCCCCTACGAGCAGTACTTC. Its translation is CASSLGRRGAPYEQYF.

The chain has TRBV6-1 and TRBJ2-7; TRBD2 agrees at 9 bases. V lost 4 bases and J lost 3; bases outside the gene matches: 1. From germline, CDR1 is MNHNS and CDR2 SASEGT. The CDR3 has 13 residues. The CDR3 nucleotides read TGTGCCAGCAGTGGAGCGGGGGGCTACGAGCAGTACTTC. It codes for CASSGAGGYEQYF.

In its sample, this clone was seen once. This chain uses TRBV14 with TRBJ1-1, with TRBD1 identical over 7 bases. CDR1 is SGHDN, CDR2 FVKESK, per germline. The CDR3 consists of 15 residues. V trimming: 6 bases; J trimming: 4 bases; junction bases outside the gene matches: 11. The CDR3, as DNA: TGTGCCAGCAGTCAGCGGACAGGTCGTATCACTGAAGCTTTCTTT. It translates to CASSQRTGRITEAFF.

The chain uses TRBV5-1 and TRBJ2-1; D unclear. Germline assignment: CDR1 SGHRS and CDR2 YFSETQ. V lost 4 bases to trimming and J lost 10 bases, with 12 bases between them. The CDR3 loop spans 12 amino acids. The CDR3 DNA sequence: TGCGCCAGCAGCCGGGTAGGTGGGGAGCAGTTCTTC. It is translated as CASSRVGGEQFF.

The gene calls are TRBV5-6 and TRBJ2-3; TRBD2 matches at 10 bases. Germline V gene lookup returns CDR1 SGHDT and CDR2 YYEEEE. CDR3 length equals 14 residues. The trim removed 3 bases at V and 4 bases at J, leaving 2 bases unmatched. The DNA of the CDR3 is TGTGCCAGCAGCTCCGGACTAGCGGCAGATACGCAGTATTTT. Protein sequence: CASSSGLAADTQYF.

The CDR3 reads CASRQGSTGELFF. The CDR3 DNA reads TGTGCCAGCAGACAGGGGTCCACCGGGGAGCTGTTTTTT. This chain uses TRBV5-4 with TRBJ2-2; TRBD1 agrees at 7 bases. Trimming cost V 5 bases and J 4 bases; bases outside gene matches: 2. CDR3 length equals 13 residues. The germline CDR1 and CDR2 sequences are SGHNT and YYREEE (reference sequence).

The V and J genes are TRBV5-6 and TRBJ1-2; unclear D gene. Germline V lookup: CDR1 SGHDT, CDR2 YYEEEE. This CDR3 region has 11 residues. The germline V and J ends were trimmed by 4 bases and 7 bases, with 8 bases remaining between them. The CDR3 sequence: CASSLGVGYTF. Here the CDR3 DNA reads TGTGCCAGCAGCCTGGGAGTTGGCTACACCTTC.

The rearrangement joins TRBV11-3 to TRBJ2-5; TRBD1 aligns across 7 bases. The trim removed 5 bases at V and 7 bases at J, leaving 10 bases unmatched. The CDR3 sequence is 14 residues long. Per germline, CDR1 SGHNT and CDR2 YENEEA. CDR3: CASSPRQGFGTQYF. The CDR3 DNA reads as TGTGCCAGCAGCCCCCGACAGGGTTTTGGGACCCAGTACTTC. The whole variable domain, remainder taken from reference TRBV11-3 and TRBJ2-5, is EAGVVQSPRYKIIEKKQPVAFWCNPISGHNTLYWYLQNLGQGPELLIRYENEEAVDDSQLPKDRFSAERLKGVDSTLKIQPAELGDSAVYLCASSPRQGFGTQYFGPGTRLLVL.

The CDR3 DNA is TGTGCCAGCAGCCGGACTTTTAACAGGGGGGGGGATGAAAAACTGTTTTTT. It is translated as CASSRTFNRGGDEKLFF. V and J are TRBV3-1 (or the pseudogene TRBV3-2) and TRBJ1-4, with 8 bases identical to TRBD1. Germline values: CDR1 LGHDT, CDR2 YNNKEL (reference sequence). CDR3 length: 17 residues. The junction had 13 bases not matched to a gene; V was cut back by 4 bases and J by 6 bases.

The V gene is TRBV5-1, the J gene TRBJ2-5; D is perhaps TRBD1 (6 bases). Trimming took off 0 bases at V and 5 bases at J, with 11 bases between the two ends. This CDR3 is 14 amino acids long. Germline V gives CDR1 SGHRS, CDR2 YFSETQ. CDR3 in DNA: TGCGCCAGCAGCTTGGAACAGGGTTGGGAGACCCAGTACTTC. Translated, it gives CASSLEQGWETQYF.

This clone is a singleton in its sample. The chain combines TRBV30 with TRBJ1-1; possible D gene TRBD1, 6 bases. Trimming pared 4 bases from V and 2 bases from J, leaving 11 bases between. The CDR3 totals 13 residues. The germline V gene encodes CDR1 GTSNPN and CDR2 SVGIG (reference sequence). The CDR3 is CAWTPGQNTEAFF. The CDR3 DNA sequence: TGTGCCTGGACTCCGGGACAAAACACTGAAGCTTTCTTT.